These 2 T cell receptor beta chains were all obtained from the same sample, sequenced in a study of blood T cell repertoires in COVID-19. Assay used: immunoSEQ multiplex PCR; TCRdb lists only in-frame clones, some missing. The data contain about 370,000 clones, 85% to 90% of them singletons. Sequencing was carried out using PBMCs or T cells enriched from blood (not recorded which). The receptors derive from a woman aged 25 to 45 who had recovered from COVID-19.

CDR3 in DNA: TGTGCCAGCAGCGTGGCGGGGCCCACTGAAGCTTTCTTT. This codes for CASSVAGPTEAFF. J is TRBJ1-1 and V is TRBV7-9; a possible D gene is TRBD1 (5 bases). V dropped 5 bases and J dropped 4 bases, with 11 bases sitting between them. The CDR3 runs to 13 residues. Germline V CDR1 and CDR2: SEHNR, FQNEAQ (reference sequence).

This clone was recorded only once. The chain has TRBV30 and TRBJ1-4; TRBD1 is a possible D gene (6 bases). There are 16 residues in the CDR3. Germline CDR1 and CDR2: GTSNPN and SVGIG (reference sequence). V was shortened by 3 bases and J by 4 bases, with 18 bases between the two germline ends. In DNA, the CDR3 is TGTGCCTGGAGGAACAGGATCGACAGGCGTAATGAAAAACTGTTTTTT. Translating gives CAWRNRIDRRNEKLFF. The full variable domain, its missing parts supplied by reference TRBV30 and TRBJ1-4, is SQTIHQWPATLVQPVGSPLSLECTVEGTSNPNLYWYRQAAGRGLQLLFYSVGIGQISSEVPQNLSASRPQDRQFILSSKKLLLSDSGFYLCAWRNRIDRRNEKLFFGSGTQLSVL.